These T cell receptor beta chains were read from a single sample in a study of blood T cell repertoires in COVID-19. Using immunoSEQ multiplex PCR, the repertoire was profiled, and TCRdb retains in-frame clones only, with some absent. The table has approximately 220,000 clones, 90% seen once. The sequencing input was PBMCs or T cells enriched from blood (not recorded which). The receptors stem from a man aged 25-45 years who had been exposed to COVID-19. The CDR3 runs from the conserved cysteine through the conserved F or W. The D gene is left open where the match is weak. Expanded clones get a size class; other rows say once, few or many, or leave the size out.

>TRBD1|TRBJ2-6|NA|TRBV14
TGTGCCAGCAGCCGACAGGGCTCTGGGGCCAACGTCCTGACTTTC
CASSRQGSGANVLTF
>TRBD1|TRBJ1-3|few|TRBV23-1
TGCGCCAGCAGTCAACAAGGGACAGGGTTGATAAGGAACACCATATATTTT
CASSQQGTGLIRNTIYF
>NA|TRBJ2-7|NA|TRBV6-1
TGTGCCAGCAGTGAGGGCAGATCCTACGAGCAGTACTTC
CASSEGRSYEQYF
>TRBD1|TRBJ2-7|NA|TRBV5-6
TGTGCCAGCAGCTTGAGTAGGGGGCTCAGCGAGCAGTACTTC
CASSLSRGLSEQYF
>NA|TRBJ1-4|NA|TRBV18
TGTGCCAGCCGTCAGGCCGAAAAACTGTTTTTT
CASRQAEKLFF
>NA|TRBJ1-3|NA|TRBV19
TGTGCCACGACAACAGGGATAGTTGGAAACACCATATATTTT
CATTTGIVGNTIYF
>NA|TRBJ1-6|NA|TRBV5-1
TGCGCCAGCAGCCGTGAAGGTGGGGGGGCCTATAATTCACCCCTCCACTTT
CASSREGGGAYNSPLHF
>NA|TRBJ2-7|NA|TRBV3-1/TRBV3-2
TGTGCCAGCAGCCAAGGTACAGGGAAGGTCTACGAGCAGTACTTC
CASSQGTGKVYEQYF
>TRBD2|TRBJ2-1|few|TRBV6-2/TRBV6-3
TGTGCCAGCAGTTTATCGGGTAGCGGGGAGCAGTTCTTC
CASSLSGSGEQFF
>TRBD1|TRBJ2-3|once|TRBV29-1
TGCAGCGTTTTGTGGGGGACAGGAAACACAGATACGCAGTATTTT
CSVLWGTGNTDTQYF
>TRBD1|TRBJ1-1|once|TRBV4-2
TGTGCCAGCAGCCAAGACACACGAAAGGGACAGGGTAGGGACACTGAAGCTTTCTTT
CASSQDTRKGQGRDTEAFF
>TRBD2|TRBJ2-7|NA|TRBV6-5
TGTGCCAGCAGTTCCGGGGTCACTAGCGGGGGGAGCGAGCAGTACTTC
CASSSGVTSGGSEQYF
>NA|TRBJ1-2|NA|TRBV6-2/TRBV6-3
TGTGCCAGCAGTTTCGGGGACACAAACTATGGCTACACCTTC
CASSFGDTNYGYTF
>TRBD1|TRBJ1-3|NA|TRBV19
TGTGCCAGTAGTCTGGGACAGTACGTCTCTGGAAACACCATATATTTT
CASSLGQYVSGNTIYF
>TRBD1|TRBJ1-5|NA|TRBV19
TGTGCCAGCCGACAGGGTAGTCAGCCCCAGCATTTT
CASRQGSQPQHF
>TRBD2|TRBJ2-7|NA|TRBV6-5
TGTGCCAGCAGTTACTCGAGTAGCGGGGGTGGGGAGCAGTACTTC
CASSYSSSGGGEQYF
>NA|TRBJ1-1|NA|TRBV2
TGTGCCAGCAGGACGGCACGGGGGGACACTGAAGCTTTCTTT
CASRTARGDTEAFF
>NA|TRBJ1-1|NA|TRBV7-9
TGTGCCAGCAGCTTAGGTAACAAGAACACTGAAGCTTTCTTT
CASSLGNKNTEAFF
>NA|TRBJ2-7|NA|TRBV19
TGTGCCAGTAGTATTTCTAGGCAGGGGAACAACGAGCAGTACTTC
CASSISRQGNNEQYF
>NA|TRBJ2-1|NA|TRBV10-3
TGTGCCATCAGCACCTCCGGGACCGGGGGCTACAATGAGCAGTTCTTC
CAISTSGTGGYNEQFF
>NA|TRBJ2-3|NA|TRBV3-1/TRBV3-2
TGTGCCAGCAGCCAAGAACTAGTTAGAGGCACAGATACGCAGTATTTT
CASSQELVRGTDTQYF
>TRBD2|TRBJ2-2|NA|TRBV19
TGTGCCAGTATGGCGGGGGGGGTCACCGGGGAGCTGTTTTTT
CASMAGGVTGELFF
>TRBD2|TRBJ2-2|NA|TRBV7-6
TGTGCCAGCAGCCCTACCCCGGGGGGACTACAGAACACCGGGGAGCTGTTTTTT
CASSPTPGGLQNTGELFF
>TRBD1|TRBJ1-4|NA|TRBV10-3
TGTGCCATCAGTGAGTCGACAGGGCAGGGTGAAAAACTGTTTTTT
CAISESTGQGEKLFF
>TRBD1|TRBJ1-5|NA|TRBV6-5
TGTGCCAGCAGTCCGACAGGGCATAGCAATCAGCCCCAGCATTTT
CASSPTGHSNQPQHF
>NA|TRBJ1-6|once|TRBV5-1
TGCGCCAGCAGCCGAGGGAATTCACCCCTCCACTTT
CASSRGNSPLHF
>NA|TRBJ1-1|NA|TRBV6-9
TGTGCCAGCAGCCCTGTTGGGCGAGCTTTCTTT
CASSPVGRAFF
>NA|TRBJ1-5|NA|TRBV6-1
TGTGCCAGCAGTGACAGGGCCACCAATCAGCCCCAGCATTTT
CASSDRATNQPQHF
>TRBD2|TRBJ2-7|NA|TRBV3-1/TRBV3-2
TGTGCCAGCAGCTGGGGGACTAGCGGGGGAGAACGCGAGCAGTACTTC
CASSWGTSGGEREQYF
>TRBD2|TRBJ2-3|NA|TRBV5-1
TGCGCCAGCTCTTCCCAAGGAATGGGGGGGACAGATACGCAGTATTTT
CASSSQGMGGTDTQYF
>TRBD1|TRBJ1-5|once|TRBV2
TGTGCCAGCAGTGTCGAGACAGGGGGCCTGGCCAGCAATCAGCCCCAGCATTTT
CASSVETGGLASNQPQHF
>NA|TRBJ2-2|few|TRBV2
TGTGCCAGCAGTCTGGGGGGCACCGGGGAGCTGTTTTTT
CASSLGGTGELFF
>NA|TRBJ1-4|NA|TRBV5-6
TGTGCCAGCAGCCCCACACTCCGACAGGTCGGAGAAAAACTGTTTTTT
CASSPTLRQVGEKLFF
>NA|TRBJ1-2|NA|TRBV5-6
TGTGCCAGCAGCCCGCAGGGAAACACCGACTATGGCTACACCTTC
CASSPQGNTDYGYTF
>NA|TRBJ1-3|NA|TRBV30
TGTGCCTGGAGGGCGGGAGGAAACACCATATATTTT
CAWRAGGNTIYF
>NA|TRBJ1-5|NA|TRBV19
TGTGCCACCAGTACGTCCAGGGATCGCAATCAGCCCCAGCATTTT
CATSTSRDRNQPQHF
>TRBD2|TRBJ2-3|NA|TRBV2
TGTGCCAGCACCCCTCTCGATAGCGGGGGGGCTACAGATACGCAGTATTTT
CASTPLDSGGATDTQYF
>NA|TRBJ1-2|few|TRBV7-2
TGTGCCAGCAGCTTAGGGGGCGGTGGCTACACCTTC
CASSLGGGGYTF
>TRBD1|TRBJ1-2|NA|TRBV7-8
TGTGCCAGCAGCCCGGGACAGAGCGACGGGTATGGCTACACCTTC
CASSPGQSDGYGYTF
>TRBD1|TRBJ1-1|once|TRBV5-4
TGTGCCAGCAGCTTGGGGGGACAGGGGAACACTGAAGCTTTCTTT
CASSLGGQGNTEAFF
>NA|TRBJ2-1|once|TRBV7-9
TGTGCCAGCAGCCCAGGCCATGAGCAGTTCTTC
CASSPGHEQFF